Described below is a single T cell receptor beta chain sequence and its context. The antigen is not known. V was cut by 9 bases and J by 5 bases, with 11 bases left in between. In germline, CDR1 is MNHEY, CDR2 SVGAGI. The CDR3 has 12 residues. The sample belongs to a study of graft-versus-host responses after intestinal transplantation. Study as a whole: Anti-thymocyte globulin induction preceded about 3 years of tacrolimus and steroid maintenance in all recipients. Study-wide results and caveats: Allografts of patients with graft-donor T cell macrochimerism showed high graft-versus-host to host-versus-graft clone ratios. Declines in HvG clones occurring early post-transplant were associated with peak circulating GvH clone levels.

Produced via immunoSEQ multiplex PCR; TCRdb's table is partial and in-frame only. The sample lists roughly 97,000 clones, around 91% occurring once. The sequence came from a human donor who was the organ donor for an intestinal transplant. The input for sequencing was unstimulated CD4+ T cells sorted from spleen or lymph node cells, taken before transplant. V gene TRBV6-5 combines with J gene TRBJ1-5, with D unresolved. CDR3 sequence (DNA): TGTGCCAGTTCGGAGGGCGATCAGCCCCAGCATTTT. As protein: CASSEGDQPQHF.